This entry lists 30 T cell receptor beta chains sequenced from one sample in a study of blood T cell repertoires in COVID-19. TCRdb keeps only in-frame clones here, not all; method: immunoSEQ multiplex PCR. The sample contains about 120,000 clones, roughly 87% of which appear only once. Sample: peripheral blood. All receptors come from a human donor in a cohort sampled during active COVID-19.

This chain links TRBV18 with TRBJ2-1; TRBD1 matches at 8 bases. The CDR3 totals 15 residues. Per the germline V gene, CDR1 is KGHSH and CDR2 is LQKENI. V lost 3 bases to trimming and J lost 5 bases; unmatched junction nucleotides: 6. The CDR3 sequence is CASSPRTGSDNEQFF. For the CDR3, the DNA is TGTGCCAGCTCACCTAGGACAGGGTCCGACAATGAGCAGTTCTTC.

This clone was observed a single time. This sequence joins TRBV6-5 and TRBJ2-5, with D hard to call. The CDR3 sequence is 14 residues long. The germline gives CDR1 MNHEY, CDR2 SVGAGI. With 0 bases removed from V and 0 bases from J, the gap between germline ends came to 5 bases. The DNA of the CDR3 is TGTGCCAGCAGTTACTCTCGTCACCAAGAGACCCAGTACTTC. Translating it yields CASSYSRHQETQYF.

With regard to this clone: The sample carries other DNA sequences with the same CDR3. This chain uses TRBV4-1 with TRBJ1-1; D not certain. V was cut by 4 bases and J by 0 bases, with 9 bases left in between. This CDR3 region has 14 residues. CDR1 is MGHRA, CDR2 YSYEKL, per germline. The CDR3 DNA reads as TGCGCCAGCAGCCCCGGAGGGATGAACACTGAAGCTTTCTTT. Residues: CASSPGGMNTEAFF.

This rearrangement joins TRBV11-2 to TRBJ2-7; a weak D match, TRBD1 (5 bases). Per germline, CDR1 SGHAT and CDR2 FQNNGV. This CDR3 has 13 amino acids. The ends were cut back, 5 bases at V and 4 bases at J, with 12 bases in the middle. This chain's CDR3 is CASSLGQEYEQYF. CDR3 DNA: TGTGCCAGCAGCCTAGGACAAGAGTACGAGCAGTACTTC.

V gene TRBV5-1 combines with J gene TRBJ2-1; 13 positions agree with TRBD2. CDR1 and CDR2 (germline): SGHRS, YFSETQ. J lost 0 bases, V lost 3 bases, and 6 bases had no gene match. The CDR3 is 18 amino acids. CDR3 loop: CASSSVLAGGLSYNEQFF. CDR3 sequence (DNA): TGCGCCAGCAGCTCAGTACTAGCGGGAGGGCTCTCCTACAATGAGCAGTTCTTC.

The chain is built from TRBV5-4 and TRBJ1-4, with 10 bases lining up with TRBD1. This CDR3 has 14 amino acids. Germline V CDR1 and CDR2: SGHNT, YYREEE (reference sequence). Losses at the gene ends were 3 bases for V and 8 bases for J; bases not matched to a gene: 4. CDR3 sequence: CASSSTGGKEKLFF. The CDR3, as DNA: TGTGCCAGCAGCTCGACAGGGGGCAAAGAAAAACTGTTTTTT.

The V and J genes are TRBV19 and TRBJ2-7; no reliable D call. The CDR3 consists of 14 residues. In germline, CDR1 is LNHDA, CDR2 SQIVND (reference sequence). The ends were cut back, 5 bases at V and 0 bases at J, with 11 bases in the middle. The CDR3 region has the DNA TGTGCCAGTAGTTTCCAGACATTCTCCTACGAGCAGTACTTC. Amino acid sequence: CASSFQTFSYEQYF. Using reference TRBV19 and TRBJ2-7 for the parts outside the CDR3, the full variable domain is DGGITQSPKYLFRKEGQNVTLSCEQNLNHDAMYWYRQDPGQGLRLIYYSQIVNDFQKGDIAEGYSVSREKKESFPLTVTSAQKNPTAFYLCASSFQTFSYEQYFGPGTRLTVT.

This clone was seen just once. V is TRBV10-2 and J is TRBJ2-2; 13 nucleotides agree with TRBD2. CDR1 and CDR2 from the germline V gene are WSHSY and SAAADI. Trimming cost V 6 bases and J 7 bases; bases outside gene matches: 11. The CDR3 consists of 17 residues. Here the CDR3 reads CASRLYGTSGTGGELFF. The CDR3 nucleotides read TGCGCCAGCAGGCTTTACGGGACTAGCGGGACTGGCGGGGAGCTGTTTTTT.

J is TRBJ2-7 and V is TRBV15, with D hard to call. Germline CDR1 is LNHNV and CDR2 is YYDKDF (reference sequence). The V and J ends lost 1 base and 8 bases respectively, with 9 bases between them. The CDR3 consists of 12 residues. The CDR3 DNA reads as TGTGCCACCAGCAGAGGAACTTCTAAGCAGTACTTC. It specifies CATSRGTSKQYF.

Here the CDR3 DNA reads TGTGCCGGGGGGGACCTAGCGGGATATTGCACCGGGGAGCTGTTTTTT. Translation gives CAGGDLAGYCTGELFF. J is TRBJ2-2 and V is TRBV13; 9 bases are a match to TRBD2. V lost 11 bases to trimming and J lost 4 bases; unmatched junction nucleotides: 14. The CDR3 covers 16 residues. Germline V gives CDR1 PRHDT, CDR2 FYEKMQ (reference sequence).

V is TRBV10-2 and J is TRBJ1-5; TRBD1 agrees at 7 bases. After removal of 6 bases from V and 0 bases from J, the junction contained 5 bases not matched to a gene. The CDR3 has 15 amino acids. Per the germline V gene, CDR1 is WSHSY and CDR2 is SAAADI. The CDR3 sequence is CASRLDRNSNQPQHF. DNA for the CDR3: TGCGCCAGCAGATTGGACAGGAATAGCAATCAGCCCCAGCATTTT.

The CDR3 region is CASSQTGEFRGGYTF. DNA for the CDR3: TGTGCCAGCAGCCAGACAGGGGAATTCCGGGGTGGCTACACCTTC. This sequence joins TRBV27 and TRBJ1-2, with 8 bases fitting TRBD1. Germline V gene data show CDR1 as MNHEY and CDR2 as SMNVEV (reference sequence). The length of the CDR3 is 15 residues. V trimming: 6 bases; J trimming: 7 bases; junction bases outside the gene matches: 13.

This chain's CDR3 is CASTISGRGREQYF. CDR3 DNA sequence: TGTGCCAGCACCATCAGCGGGAGAGGGCGGGAGCAGTACTTC. The rearrangement uses TRBV6-6 and TRBJ2-7; 8 nucleotides align to TRBD2. The germline V gene has CDR1 MNHNY and CDR2 SVGAGI (reference sequence). CDR3 length: 14 amino acids. The V gene end was trimmed by 7 bases and the J gene end by 7 bases; junction bases not matched to a gene: 12.

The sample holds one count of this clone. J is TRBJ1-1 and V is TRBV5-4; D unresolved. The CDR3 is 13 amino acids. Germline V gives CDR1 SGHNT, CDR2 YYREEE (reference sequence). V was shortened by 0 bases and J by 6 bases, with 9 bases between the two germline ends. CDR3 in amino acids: CASSLAESAEAFF. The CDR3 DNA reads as TGTGCCAGCAGCTTGGCGGAGAGCGCTGAAGCTTTCTTT.

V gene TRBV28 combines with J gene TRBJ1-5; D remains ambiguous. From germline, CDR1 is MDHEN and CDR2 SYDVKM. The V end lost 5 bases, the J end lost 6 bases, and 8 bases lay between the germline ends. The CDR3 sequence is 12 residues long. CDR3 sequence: CASSLEVQPQHF. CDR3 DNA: TGTGCCAGCAGTCTCGAGGTTCAGCCCCAGCATTTT.

The DNA for the CDR3 is TGTGCCAGCAGCCTTCGCCCCCCCGGACAGGGGGAGACCCAGTACTTC. Its protein product is CASSLRPPGQGETQYF. The gene calls are TRBV9 and TRBJ2-5; 9 nucleotides match TRBD1. Germline values: CDR1 SGDLS, CDR2 YYNGEE. This CDR3 is built from 16 residues. J gave up 5 bases and V 4 bases, and 12 bases lay outside the gene matches.

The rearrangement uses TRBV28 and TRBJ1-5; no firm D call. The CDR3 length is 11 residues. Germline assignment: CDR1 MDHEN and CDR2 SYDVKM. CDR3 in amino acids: CALGSNQPQHF. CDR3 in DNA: TGTGCGCTAGGTAGCAATCAGCCCCAGCATTTT.

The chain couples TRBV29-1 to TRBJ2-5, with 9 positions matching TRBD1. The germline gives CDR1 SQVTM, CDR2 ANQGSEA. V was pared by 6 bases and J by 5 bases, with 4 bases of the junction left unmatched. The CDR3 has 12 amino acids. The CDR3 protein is CSVDRGLETQYF. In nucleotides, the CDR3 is TGCAGCGTGGACAGGGGCTTGGAGACCCAGTACTTC.

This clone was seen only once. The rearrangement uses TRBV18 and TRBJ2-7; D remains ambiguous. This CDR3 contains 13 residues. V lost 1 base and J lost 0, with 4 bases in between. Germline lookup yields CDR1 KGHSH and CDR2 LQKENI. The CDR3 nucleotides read TGTGCCAGCTCACCACGGAGCTCCTACGAGCAGTACTTC. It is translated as CASSPRSSYEQYF.

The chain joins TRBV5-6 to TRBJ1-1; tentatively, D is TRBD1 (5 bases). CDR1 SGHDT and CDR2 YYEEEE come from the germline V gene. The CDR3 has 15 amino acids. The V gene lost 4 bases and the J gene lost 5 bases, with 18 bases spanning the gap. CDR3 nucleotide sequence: TGTGCCAGCAGCCCCGGGTTAGGGGCTCGGACTGAAGCTTTCTTT. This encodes CASSPGLGARTEAFF.

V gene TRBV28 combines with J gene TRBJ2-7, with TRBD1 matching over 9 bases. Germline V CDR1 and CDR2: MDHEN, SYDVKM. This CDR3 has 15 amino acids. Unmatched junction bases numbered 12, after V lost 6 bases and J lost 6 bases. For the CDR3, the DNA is TGTGCCAGCAGGATTGACAGGGGACAGGGAATCGAGCAGTACTTC. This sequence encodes CASRIDRGQGIEQYF.

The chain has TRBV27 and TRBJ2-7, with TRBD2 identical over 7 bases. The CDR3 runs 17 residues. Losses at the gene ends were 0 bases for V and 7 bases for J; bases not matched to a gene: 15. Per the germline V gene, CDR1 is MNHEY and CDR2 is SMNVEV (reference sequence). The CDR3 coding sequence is TGTGCCAGCAGTTTATCCCCGTTCCGGGAGGACCACTGGGAGCAGTACTTC. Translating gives CASSLSPFREDHWEQYF.

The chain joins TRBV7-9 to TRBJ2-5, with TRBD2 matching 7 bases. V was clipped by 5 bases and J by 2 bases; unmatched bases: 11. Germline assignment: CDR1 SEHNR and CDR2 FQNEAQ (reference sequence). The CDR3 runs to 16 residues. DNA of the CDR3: TGTGCCAGCAGCCCCCCACTGGGGGGAGGGCAAGAGACCCAGTACTTC. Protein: CASSPPLGGGQETQYF.

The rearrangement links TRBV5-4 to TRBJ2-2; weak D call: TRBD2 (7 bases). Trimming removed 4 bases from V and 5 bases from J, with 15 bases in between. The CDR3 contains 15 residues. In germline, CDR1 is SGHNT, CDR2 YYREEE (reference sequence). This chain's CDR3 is CASSPGGPPTGELFF. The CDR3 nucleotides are TGTGCCAGCAGCCCCGGGGGGCCCCCTACCGGGGAGCTGTTTTTT.

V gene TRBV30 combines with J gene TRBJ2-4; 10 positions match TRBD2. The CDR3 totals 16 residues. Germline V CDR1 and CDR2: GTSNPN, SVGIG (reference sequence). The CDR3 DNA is TGTGGCTCAACTAGCGGGGCGGTCCTAGCCAAAAACATTCAGTACTTC. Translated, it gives CGSTSGAVLAKNIQYF.

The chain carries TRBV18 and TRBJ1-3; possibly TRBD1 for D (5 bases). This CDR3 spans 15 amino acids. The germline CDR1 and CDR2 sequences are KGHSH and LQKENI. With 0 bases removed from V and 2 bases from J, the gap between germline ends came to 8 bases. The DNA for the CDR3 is TGTGCCAGCTCACCACCCGCCAGGGCTGGAAACACCATATATTTT. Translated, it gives CASSPPARAGNTIYF.

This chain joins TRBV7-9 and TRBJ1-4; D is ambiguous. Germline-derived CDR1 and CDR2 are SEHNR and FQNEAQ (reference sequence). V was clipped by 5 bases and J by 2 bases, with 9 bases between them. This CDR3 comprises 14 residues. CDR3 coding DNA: TGTGCCAGCAGCCAAGAGAACACTAATGAAAAACTGTTTTTT. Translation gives CASSQENTNEKLFF.

This CDR3 reads CASSWGLAVQETQYF. For the CDR3, the DNA is TGTGCCAGCAGCTGGGGACTAGCCGTTCAAGAGACCCAGTACTTC. This chain uses TRBV7-9 with TRBJ2-5; TRBD2 matches 9 bases. Germline CDR1 is SEHNR and CDR2 is FQNEAQ (reference sequence). This CDR3 region has 15 residues. V lost 4 bases, J lost 2 bases, and 5 bases stayed unmatched.

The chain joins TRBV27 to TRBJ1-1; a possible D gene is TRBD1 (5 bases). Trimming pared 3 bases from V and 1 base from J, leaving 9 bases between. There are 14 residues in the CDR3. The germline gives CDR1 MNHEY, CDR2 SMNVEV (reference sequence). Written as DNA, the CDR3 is TGTGCCAGCAGTTTTAGTAGGGGGAACACTGAAGCTTTCTTT. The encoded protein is CASSFSRGNTEAFF.

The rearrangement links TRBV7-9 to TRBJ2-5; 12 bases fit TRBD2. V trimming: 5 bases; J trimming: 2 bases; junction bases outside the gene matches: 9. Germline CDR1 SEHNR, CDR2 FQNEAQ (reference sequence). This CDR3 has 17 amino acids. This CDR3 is CASSVLTSGGRQETQYF. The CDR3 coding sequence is TGTGCCAGCAGCGTCCTCACTAGCGGGGGGCGTCAAGAGACCCAGTACTTC.